These T cell receptor beta chains were read from a single sample in a study of blood T cell repertoires in COVID-19. The repertoire was sequenced with immunoSEQ multiplex PCR; TCRdb's copy has only in-frame clones and lacks some. The data hold 150,000 or so clones, with about 90% observed a single time. Sequencing was done on a sample of peripheral blood. The receptors here all came from an older man with acute or convalescent COVID-19. The CDR3 runs from the conserved cysteine through the conserved F or W. A D gene is named only where the DNA matches it firmly. A row's size may be missing; if present it is once, few, many or a size class.

D: NA; V: TRBV27; J: TRBJ2-1; size: NA; CDR3: CASRGRWEAYNEQFF; DNA: TGTGCCAGCAGGGGAAGGTGGGAGGCTTACAATGAGCAGTTCTTC
D: TRBD1; V: TRBV5-1; J: TRBJ2-2; size: NA; CDR3: CASSWTPGQGNTGELFF; DNA: TGCGCCAGCAGCTGGACCCCGGGACAGGGAAACACCGGGGAGCTGTTTTTT
D: NA; V: TRBV5-1; J: TRBJ1-4; size: NA; CDR3: CASSRSEGEKLFF; DNA: TGCGCCAGCAGCCGTTCAGAGGGTGAAAAACTGTTTTTT
D: NA; V: TRBV28; J: TRBJ1-3; size: NA; CDR3: CASSQPGAFSGNTIYF; DNA: TGTGCCAGCAGCCAACCAGGGGCCTTCTCTGGAAACACCATATATTTT
D: NA; V: TRBV6-5; J: TRBJ1-1; size: NA; CDR3: CASSYGGVNTEAFF; DNA: TGTGCCAGCAGTTACGGGGGGGTGAACACTGAAGCTTTCTTT
D: NA; V: TRBV7-9; J: TRBJ2-5; size: NA; CDR3: CASSLDSGRGGETQYF; DNA: TGTGCCAGCAGCTTAGATAGTGGCAGGGGTGGAGAGACCCAGTACTTC
D: TRBD1; V: TRBV14; J: TRBJ1-2; size: NA; CDR3: CASSRTRTGYGYTF; DNA: TGTGCCAGCAGCCGGACACGGACAGGCTATGGCTACACCTTC
D: NA; V: TRBV5-8; J: TRBJ2-7; size: NA; CDR3: CASSLGGWRGEQYF; DNA: TGTGCCAGCAGCTTGGGAGGATGGAGGGGAGAGCAGTACTTC
D: TRBD2; V: TRBV5-1; J: TRBJ2-1; size: NA; CDR3: CASSLLAGDFNEQFF; DNA: TGCGCCAGCAGCTTGTTAGCGGGGGACTTCAATGAGCAGTTCTTC
D: NA; V: TRBV29-1; J: TRBJ1-1; size: NA; CDR3: CSAPGHQNTEAFF; DNA: TGCAGCGCCCCGGGACACCAGAACACTGAAGCTTTCTTT
D: TRBD1; V: TRBV3-1/TRBV3-2; J: TRBJ2-3; size: NA; CDR3: CASSDRASTDTQYF; DNA: TGTGCCAGCAGCGACAGGGCCAGCACAGATACGCAGTATTTT
D: NA; V: TRBV11-2; J: TRBJ2-5; size: few; CDR3: CASSLAWTDQETQYF; DNA: TGTGCCAGCAGCTTAGCCTGGACAGACCAAGAGACCCAGTACTTC
D: NA; V: TRBV29-1; J: TRBJ1-1; size: NA; CDR3: CSVALPTEAFF; DNA: TGCAGCGTTGCACTACCGACTGAAGCTTTCTTT
D: NA; V: TRBV18; J: TRBJ2-3; size: NA; CDR3: CASSPDRRGDTQYF; DNA: TGTGCCAGCTCACCGGACCGGAGAGGGGATACGCAGTATTTT
D: TRBD2; V: TRBV7-8; J: TRBJ2-7; size: NA; CDR3: CASSLTPGGYSYEQYF; DNA: TGTGCCAGCAGCTTGACCCCGGGGGGGTACTCCTACGAGCAGTACTTC
D: TRBD1; V: TRBV2; J: TRBJ2-7; size: NA; CDR3: CASTGQGDTYEQYF; DNA: TGTGCCAGCACCGGACAGGGGGACACCTACGAGCAGTACTTC
D: TRBD2; V: TRBV6-1; J: TRBJ2-6; size: once; CDR3: CASSEFGGSGRAGANVLTF; DNA: TGTGCCAGCAGTGAATTTGGGGGTAGCGGGAGAGCTGGGGCCAACGTCCTGACTTTC
D: NA; V: TRBV3-1/TRBV3-2; J: TRBJ2-2; size: NA; CDR3: CASSQTGRGAGELFF; DNA: TGTGCCAGCAGCCAAACTGGGAGGGGGGCCGGGGAGCTGTTTTTT
D: TRBD1; V: TRBV19; J: TRBJ1-5; size: NA; CDR3: CASSKGQGGNQPQHF; DNA: TGTGCCAGTAGTAAGGGACAGGGGGGCAATCAGCCCCAGCATTTT
D: NA; V: TRBV24-1; J: TRBJ2-1; size: once; CDR3: CATSDLGNEQFF; DNA: TGTGCCACCTCCGATCTAGGAAATGAGCAGTTCTTC
D: TRBD2; V: TRBV28; J: TRBJ2-7; size: NA; CDR3: CASIPGGGFPYEQYF; DNA: TGTGCCAGCATTCCGGGGGGGGGATTTCCCTACGAGCAGTACTTC
D: NA; V: TRBV4-1; J: TRBJ1-2; size: NA; CDR3: CASSQDSLGYGGYTF; DNA: TGCGCCAGCAGCCAAGATTCCCTCGGGTACGGTGGCTACACCTTC
D: NA; V: TRBV5-1; J: TRBJ1-2; size: NA; CDR3: CATAPQGHYGYTF; DNA: TGCGCCACGGCCCCACAGGGACACTATGGCTACACCTTC
D: NA; V: TRBV28; J: TRBJ1-6; size: few; CDR3: CASSLKGTRINSPLHF; DNA: TGTGCCAGCAGTTTAAAGGGGACACGCATTAATTCACCCCTCCACTTT
D: NA; V: TRBV28; J: TRBJ1-2; size: NA; CDR3: CASSSPGTRGYGYTF; DNA: TGTGCCAGCAGCTCTCCCGGGACGCGGGGTTATGGCTACACCTTC
D: NA; V: TRBV18; J: TRBJ2-5; size: NA; CDR3: CASSPSQETQYF; DNA: TGTGCCAGCTCACCCTCCCAAGAGACCCAGTACTTC
D: TRBD1; V: TRBV28; J: TRBJ1-2; size: NA; CDR3: CASGQGAFQGYTF; DNA: TGTGCCAGCGGACAGGGGGCGTTTCAGGGCTACACCTTC
D: NA; V: TRBV20-1; J: TRBJ2-6; size: NA; CDR3: CSATGANVLTF; DNA: TGCAGTGCCACAGGGGCCAACGTCCTGACTTTC
D: NA; V: TRBV19; J: TRBJ1-2; size: NA; CDR3: CASRQQPPNYGYTF; DNA: TGTGCCAGTCGACAGCAGCCTCCTAACTATGGCTACACCTTC
D: NA; V: TRBV9; J: TRBJ2-7; size: NA; CDR3: CASSVAAGSYEQYF; DNA: TGTGCCAGCAGCGTAGCGGCCGGGAGCTACGAGCAGTACTTC
D: TRBD1; V: TRBV6-5; J: TRBJ2-5; size: NA; CDR3: CASRPRDRGQETQYF; DNA: TGTGCCAGCAGACCCCGGGACAGAGGACAAGAGACCCAGTACTTC
D: NA; V: TRBV19; J: TRBJ1-5; size: NA; CDR3: CASVPNMGGRQPQHF; DNA: TGTGCCAGTGTCCCCAACATGGGGGGGAGACAGCCCCAGCATTTT
D: NA; V: TRBV30; J: TRBJ1-1; size: few; CDR3: CAWSWAQTNTEAFF; DNA: TGTGCCTGGAGTTGGGCCCAGACGAACACTGAAGCTTTCTTT
D: TRBD1; V: TRBV5-1; J: TRBJ2-3; size: NA; CDR3: CASSPGTGGDTQYF; DNA: TGCGCCAGCAGCCCCGGGACAGGAGGAGATACGCAGTATTTT
D: NA; V: TRBV28; J: TRBJ1-2; size: NA; CDR3: CASSLWGGYGYTF; DNA: TGTGCCAGCAGTTTGTGGGGGGGCTATGGCTACACCTTC
D: NA; V: TRBV6-2/TRBV6-3; J: TRBJ1-5; size: NA; CDR3: CASSPRGAGNQPQHF; DNA: TGTGCCAGCAGCCCCCGGGGGGCAGGTAATCAGCCCCAGCATTTT
D: TRBD2; V: TRBV7-8; J: TRBJ2-1; size: NA; CDR3: CASSLGFTSGVDEQFF; DNA: TGTGCCAGCAGCTTAGGTTTTACTAGCGGGGTTGATGAGCAGTTCTTC
D: NA; V: TRBV28; J: TRBJ2-5; size: NA; CDR3: CASIKAGARETQYF; DNA: TGTGCCAGCATTAAGGCAGGGGCGCGGGAGACCCAGTACTTC
D: NA; V: TRBV19; J: TRBJ2-1; size: NA; CDR3: CASRQASGLGGNEQFF; DNA: TGTGCCAGTAGACAAGCGTCGGGACTCGGCGGGAATGAGCAGTTCTTC
D: NA; V: TRBV6-6; J: TRBJ2-7; size: NA; CDR3: CASSYSEGRGPYEQYF; DNA: TGTGCCAGCAGTTACTCGGAGGGAAGAGGGCCTTACGAGCAGTACTTC
D: NA; V: TRBV6-6; J: TRBJ1-6; size: few; CDR3: CASSPLDSAMTPLHF; DNA: TGTGCCAGCAGTCCGCTGGACAGCGCTATGACACCCCTCCACTTT
D: NA; V: TRBV28; J: TRBJ1-2; size: NA; CDR3: CASSPAGGDDYGYTF; DNA: TGTGCCAGCAGTCCCGCGGGGGGGGATGACTATGGCTACACCTTC
D: TRBD1; V: TRBV10-1; J: TRBJ1-5; size: NA; CDR3: CAREDRVRGFNQPQHF; DNA: TGCGCCAGAGAAGACAGGGTTAGAGGATTCAATCAGCCCCAGCATTTT
D: NA; V: TRBV7-8; J: TRBJ2-7; size: NA; CDR3: CASSLIWAGNRPPYEQYF; DNA: TGTGCCAGCAGCCTAATATGGGCAGGGAACAGGCCTCCCTACGAGCAGTACTTC
D: TRBD2; V: TRBV18; J: TRBJ2-7; size: NA; CDR3: CASSSTSGAYEQYF; DNA: TGTGCCAGCTCATCGACTAGCGGGGCCTACGAGCAGTACTTC
D: TRBD1; V: TRBV5-5; J: TRBJ1-6; size: NA; CDR3: CASRHPGQDLPPLHF; DNA: TGTGCCAGCAGACACCCGGGACAGGACCTTCCACCCCTCCACTTT
D: NA; V: TRBV27; J: TRBJ2-7; size: NA; CDR3: CASRRDGSSYEQYF; DNA: TGTGCCAGCAGGCGGGACGGAAGCTCCTACGAGCAGTACTTC
D: TRBD2; V: TRBV18; J: TRBJ2-3; size: NA; CDR3: CASSPWGPGRGTDTQYF; DNA: TGTGCCAGCTCACCATGGGGTCCGGGGAGGGGCACAGATACGCAGTATTTT
D: TRBD2; V: TRBV19; J: TRBJ2-7; size: NA; CDR3: CASSFQRGGYEQYF; DNA: TGTGCCAGTAGTTTCCAGCGGGGGGGTTACGAGCAGTACTTC
D: NA; V: TRBV24-1; J: TRBJ1-5; size: NA; CDR3: CATSDSYSSTQHF; DNA: TGTGCCACCAGTGATTCGTACAGCAGCACCCAGCATTTT